The next 5 T cell receptor beta chains were all read from a single sample in a study of technical replicates of blood from several donors. Measured with immunoSEQ multiplex PCR; TCRdb has only the in-frame clones, and not every one. Of tens of thousands of clones listed, more than 85% are singletons. Input material: T cells isolated from PBMCs. These receptors originate from a human donor in good health.

This chain links TRBV11-2 with TRBJ2-7; 8 nucleotides line up with TRBD1. Germline assignment: CDR1 SGHAT and CDR2 FQNNGV. V shed 5 bases and J 0 bases; nucleotides not matched to a gene: 6. The CDR3 is made up of 15 amino acids. The CDR3 DNA is TGTGCCAGCAGCCGACTTACAGGGGGCTCCTACGAGCAGTACTTC. Residues: CASSRLTGGSYEQYF. Full variable domain (outside the CDR3, taken from reference TRBV11-2 and TRBJ2-7): EAGVAQSPRYKIIEKRQSVAFWCNPISGHATLYWYQQILGQGPKLLIQFQNNGVVDDSQLPKDRFSAERLKGVDSTLKIQPAKLEDSAVYLCASSRLTGGSYEQYFGPGTRLTVT.

The rearrangement joins TRBV6-1 to TRBJ1-5; 7 positions match TRBD1. CDR1 and CDR2 from the germline V gene are MNHNS and SASEGT. The CDR3 length is 14 residues. The junction had 4 bases not matched to a gene; V was cut back by 5 bases and J by 3 bases. This CDR3 reads CASSPTGANQPQHF. The CDR3 DNA reads as TGTGCCAGCAGTCCAACAGGGGCCAATCAGCCCCAGCATTTT.

The rearrangement uses TRBV4-1 and TRBJ2-7; D remains unclear. The CDR3 spans 14 residues. V lost 1 base and J lost 0, with 7 bases in between. Germline V gene sequence: CDR1 MGHRA, CDR2 YSYEKL. CDR3 sequence: CASSQAPSSYEQYF. Written as DNA, the CDR3 is TGCGCCAGCAGCCAAGCACCCAGCTCCTACGAGCAGTACTTC.

Sample share makes this clone medium-sized. The chain carries TRBV2 and TRBJ1-5; 7 bases map to TRBD1. CDR3 size: 14 residues. V lost 3 bases to trimming and J lost 6 bases; unmatched junction nucleotides: 5. Per germline, CDR1 SNHLY and CDR2 FYNNEI. CDR3 amino acids: CASSDRGLSQPQHF. The CDR3 DNA follows: TGTGCCAGCAGTGATAGGGGGCTCAGTCAGCCCCAGCATTTT.

This rearrangement joins TRBV11-2 to TRBJ2-7; a weak D match, TRBD2 (6 bases). The CDR3 sequence is 15 residues long. Trimming removed 5 bases at V and 2 bases at J, with 16 bases between. Per the germline V gene, CDR1 is SGHAT and CDR2 is FQNNGV. Here the CDR3 reads CASSDSGLNPYEQYF. CDR3 coding DNA: TGTGCCAGCAGCGACTCGGGACTGAATCCCTACGAGCAGTACTTC.